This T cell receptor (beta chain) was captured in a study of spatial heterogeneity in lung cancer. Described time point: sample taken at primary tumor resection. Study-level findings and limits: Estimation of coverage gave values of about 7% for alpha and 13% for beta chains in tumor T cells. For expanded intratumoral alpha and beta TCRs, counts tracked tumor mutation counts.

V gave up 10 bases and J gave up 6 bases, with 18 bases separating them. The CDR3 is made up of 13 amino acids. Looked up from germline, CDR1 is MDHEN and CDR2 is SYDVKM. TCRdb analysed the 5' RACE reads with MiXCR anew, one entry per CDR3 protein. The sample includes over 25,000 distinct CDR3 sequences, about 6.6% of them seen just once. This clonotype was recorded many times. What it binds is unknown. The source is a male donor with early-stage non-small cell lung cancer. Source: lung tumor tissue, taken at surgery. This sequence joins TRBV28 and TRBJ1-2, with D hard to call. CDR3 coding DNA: TGTGCCACCTCCTGGGCGCAATCAAATGGCTACACCTTC. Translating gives CATSWAQSNGYTF.